This T cell receptor (beta chain) was observed in a study of cytomegalovirus exposure and HLA in healthy donors. Germline V lookup: CDR1 SGDLS, CDR2 YYNGEE. The junction had 7 bases not matched to a gene; V was cut back by 3 bases and J by 5 bases. This CDR3 region has 14 residues. PCR involved 60 Vbeta and 13 Jbeta primers. Sequencing used immunoSEQ multiplex PCR; TCRdb keeps in-frame clones, though not all of them. The table has roughly 180,000 clones, 80% seen once. The chain combines TRBV9 with TRBJ1-1, with 7 nucleotides matching TRBD1. The clonotype comes from a man between 25 and 39 years old in good health and CMV-seronegative. The material sequenced was PBMCs. The CDR3 spells CASSGETGRTEAFF. The CDR3 region has the DNA TGTGCCAGCAGCGGAGAGACAGGGCGGACTGAAGCTTTCTTT.